Below are 7 T cell receptor beta chains sequenced from a single sample in a study of shared clonotypes between healthy human individuals. Produced via immunoSEQ multiplex PCR; TCRdb's table is partial and in-frame only. The sample lists under 2,500,000 clones; roughly 95% were seen once. The specimen sequenced was naive CD4+ T cells sorted from blood. The sample's subset: CD45RA+ positively selected. These TCRs come from a man aged 18 to 30 in good health.

V and J are TRBV9 and TRBJ1-1, with D possibly TRBD1 on 6 matching bases. Germline values: CDR1 SGDLS, CDR2 YYNGEE. The CDR3 loop spans 16 amino acids. V shed 4 bases and J shed 4 bases, with 20 bases lying between them. The CDR3 is CASSYTLGGKGTEAFF. The CDR3 bases are TGTGCCAGCAGCTACACCTTAGGGGGGAAGGGCACTGAAGCTTTCTTT.

The chain combines TRBV9 with TRBJ2-3; 13 nucleotides align to TRBD2. The germline V gene encodes CDR1 SGDLS and CDR2 YYNGEE. V trimming: 2 bases; J trimming: 5 bases; junction bases outside the gene matches: 17. The CDR3 contains 20 residues. The chain's CDR3 is CASSVQTPTSGGRVGDTQYF. The CDR3 bases are TGTGCCAGCAGCGTTCAAACCCCGACTAGCGGGGGGAGAGTTGGAGATACGCAGTATTTT.

V gene TRBV9 combines with J gene TRBJ2-7; 12 bases match TRBD2. From germline, CDR1 is SGDLS and CDR2 YYNGEE. Trimming took 4 bases from V and 7 from J; bases not matched to a gene: 21. CDR3 length equals 19 residues. Here the CDR3 DNA reads TGTGCCAGCAGCCTAGGGCCGGGACTAGCGGGCGGTGGAAAGGGTGAGCAGTACTTC. Translating it yields CASSLGPGLAGGGKGEQYF.

This clone was observed a few times. The chain uses TRBV14 and TRBJ1-5; TRBD1 might be the D (5 bases). The germline CDR1 and CDR2 sequences are SGHDN and FVKESK. The CDR3 is 14 residues long. The V gene lost 4 bases and the J gene lost 7 bases, with 14 bases spanning the gap. The CDR3 sequence is CASSLGEERQPQHF. CDR3 coding DNA: TGTGCCAGCAGCCTGGGGGAAGAAAGGCAGCCCCAGCATTTT. The full variable domain, in which reference TRBV14 and TRBJ1-5 provide the parts outside the CDR3, is EAGVTQFPSHSVIEKGQTVTLRCDPISGHDNLYWYRRVMGKEIKFLLHFVKESKQDESGMPNNRFLAERTGGTYSTLKVQPAELEDSGVYFCASSLGEERQPQHFGDGTRLSIL.

V gene TRBV6-6 combines with J gene TRBJ2-1, with D perhaps TRBD2 (6 bases). This CDR3 has 15 amino acids. V lost 7 bases and J lost 2, with 15 bases in between. In germline, CDR1 is MNHNY, CDR2 SVGAGI (reference sequence). CDR3 nucleotides: TGTGCCAGCAACGACGGCGGCGGGACCTACAATGAGCAGTTCTTC. Protein: CASNDGGGTYNEQFF.

Here the CDR3 DNA reads TGTGCCAGCAGCCCCCCGGTTGGGGAAACTGAAGCTTTCTTT. Protein sequence: CASSPPVGETEAFF. The chain couples TRBV5-6 to TRBJ1-1; D gene unclear. V was clipped by 4 bases and J by 5 bases, with 15 bases between them. The CDR3 contains 14 residues. Germline V CDR1 and CDR2: SGHDT, YYEEEE.

The genes are TRBV20-1 and TRBJ2-3; TRBD2 might be the D (7 bases). Germline V gene data show CDR1 as DFQATT and CDR2 as SNEGSKA (reference sequence). This CDR3 comprises 11 residues. CDR3 nucleotide sequence: TGCAGCGAAGAGAGGGGGGGTACGCAGTATTTT. Encoded protein: CSEERGGTQYF.